These 2 T cell receptor beta chains share one sample of origin, sequenced in a study of T cell responses to AZD1222 COVID-19 vaccine (dated by TCRdb to about 2021). The library came from the immunoSEQ multiplex PCR assay. TCRdb provides this immuneACCESS table in a form limited to in-frame rearrangements. Some clones are lacking; in checked studies, under half of them reflect an unresolved V gene, and why the rest are absent is not known. The sample table lists more than 100,000 clones, 88% of them with a count of one. Approximately 8% of the sample is held by the ten biggest clonotypes. The time point label of this sample denotes: baseline before first vaccination. The material sequenced was peripheral blood, taken on day 0 of AZD1222 vaccination. The receptors shown here come from an adult in good health.

The V gene is TRBV4-1, the J gene TRBJ2-5; D is ambiguous. Trimming pared 1 base from V and 4 bases from J, leaving 13 bases between. This CDR3 region has 15 residues. From germline, CDR1 is MGHRA and CDR2 YSYEKL. Here the CDR3 DNA reads TGCGCCAGCAGCCAAGTCCCGGTCGACCGAGAGACCCAGTACTTC. Translating it yields CASSQVPVDRETQYF.

J is TRBJ2-2 and V is TRBV5-1; D is perhaps TRBD1 (6 bases). Germline lookup yields CDR1 SGHRS and CDR2 YFSETQ. The CDR3 sequence is 14 residues long. Trimming took off 0 bases at V and 6 bases at J, with 9 bases between the two ends. The CDR3 is CASSLVQGPGELFF. Written as DNA, the CDR3 is TGCGCCAGCAGCTTGGTACAGGGCCCCGGGGAGCTGTTTTTT.